These 24 T cell receptor beta chains were sequenced from one sample in a study of response to subunit inactivated influenza vaccine. TCRdb itself ran the RT-PCR reads through MiXCR, one entry per CDR3 protein. This table has about 500,000 distinct CDR3 sequences, less than 7.5% appearing once. The material sequenced was PBMCs from blood, taken around 25 months after vaccination. These receptors were collected from a man aged 45-69 years who received an inactivated influenza vaccine.

The sample holds many counts of this clonotype. The chain is built from TRBV20-1 and TRBJ2-7; TRBD1 agrees at 8 bases. Germline loops: CDR1 DFQATT, CDR2 SNEGSKA (reference sequence). The CDR3 extends over 12 amino acids. The CDR3 DNA reads as TGCAGGGCCGCAGGGGGCACCGACGAGCAGTACTTC. As protein: CRAAGGTDEQYF.

The rearrangement uses TRBV28 and TRBJ2-7, with D possibly called TRBD1 or TRBD2 (5 bases each). V lost 5 bases and J lost 0, with 17 bases in between. This CDR3 spans 16 amino acids. CDR1 and CDR2 (germline): MDHEN, SYDVKM. CDR3 DNA: TGTGCCAGCAGTGGGCATTTGGGGACGAGCTCCTACGAGCAGTACTTC. Amino acid sequence: CASSGHLGTSSYEQYF.

This clonotype was seen a few times. The chain uses TRBV5-1 and TRBJ1-2; D is uncertain. Germline loops: CDR1 SGHRS, CDR2 YFSETQ. CDR3 length: 12 amino acids. Trimming removed 0 bases from V and 8 bases from J, with 8 bases in between. Here the CDR3 reads CASSLDTRGYTF. The CDR3 DNA follows: TGCGCCAGCAGCTTGGATACGCGCGGCTACACCTTC.

V and J are TRBV20-1 and TRBJ2-7; 7 bases agree with TRBD2. Losses at the gene ends were 3 bases for V and 6 bases for J; bases not matched to a gene: 11. The CDR3 has 14 amino acids. Germline V gives CDR1 DFQATT, CDR2 SNEGSKA (reference sequence). In DNA, the CDR3 is TGCAGTGCTAGCCCGTTGGGAGGGATACGCGAGCAGTACTTC. Amino acids: CSASPLGGIREQYF.

This clonotype was observed many times. CDR3 sequence: CASSTRQGSGELFF. CDR3 bases: TGTGCCAGCAGCACCCGACAGGGGTCCGGGGAGCTGTTTTTT. V and J are TRBV7-8 and TRBJ2-2; 8 nucleotides agree with TRBD1. The V and J ends lost 5 bases and 6 bases, in that order; junction bases with no gene match: 5. There are 14 residues in the CDR3. Germline V lookup: CDR1 SGHVS, CDR2 FQNEAQ.

Here the CDR3 DNA reads TGTGCCATCAGTGAGGGCTACTACGAGCAGTACTTC. This codes for CAISEGYYEQYF. This chain connects TRBV10-3 to TRBJ2-7, with D uncertain. Germline loops: CDR1 ENHRY, CDR2 SYGVKD. The CDR3 extends over 12 amino acids. Trimming shortened V by 2 bases and J by 3 bases, and 5 bases separated the two germline ends.

The CDR3 loop is CASSQGPSGGLNTGELFF. CDR3 sequence (DNA): TGCGCCAGCAGCCAAGGCCCTAGCGGGGGCCTCAACACCGGGGAGCTGTTTTTT. The genes are TRBV4-1 and TRBJ2-2; TRBD2 aligns across 10 bases. CDR1 and CDR2 (germline): MGHRA, YSYEKL. The CDR3 consists of 18 residues. The ends lost 1 base at V and 2 bases at J; junction bases unmatched: 7.

This clonotype was counted at least ten times. This chain links TRBV5-1 with TRBJ2-3; possibly TRBD2 for D (5 bases). This CDR3 comprises 14 residues. Between the trimmed V and J ends, which lost 4 bases and 1 base, there was a span of 10 bases. Germline V gene lookup returns CDR1 SGHRS and CDR2 YFSETQ. The CDR3: CASSPNSGTDTQYF. The CDR3 DNA follows: TGCGCCAGCAGCCCGAATAGCGGCACAGATACGCAGTATTTT.

The sample holds many counts of this clonotype. The V call is TRBV5-1, the J call TRBJ1-1; no reliable D call. V dropped 0 bases and J dropped 0 bases, with 6 bases sitting between them. The CDR3 sequence is 14 residues long. CDR1 and CDR2 from the germline V gene are SGHRS and YFSETQ. As DNA, the CDR3 is TGCGCCAGCAGCTTGGAGGCAGTGAACACTGAAGCTTTCTTT. It translates to CASSLEAVNTEAFF.

The table lists this clonotype with a few counts. The chain employs TRBV7-9 and TRBJ1-1, with D possibly being TRBD1 (6 bases). The germline gives CDR1 SEHNR, CDR2 FQNEAQ (reference sequence). This CDR3 spans 14 amino acids. V was pared by 4 bases and J by 5 bases, with 14 bases between. CDR3 loop: CASSSHTGWTEAFF. The DNA for the CDR3 is TGTGCCAGCAGCTCGCACACAGGGTGGACTGAAGCTTTCTTT.

There are a few counts of this clonotype. The rearrangement joins TRBV7-6 to TRBJ2-7, with 10 bases that match TRBD1. V trimming: 5 bases; J trimming: 7 bases; junction bases outside the gene matches: 8. From germline, CDR1 is SGHVS and CDR2 FNYEAQ. CDR3 length equals 14 residues. The CDR3 here is CASSPGQGNWEQYF. CDR3 nucleotides: TGTGCCAGCAGCCCGGGACAGGGGAATTGGGAGCAGTACTTC.

The chain combines TRBV6-5 with TRBJ2-7, with 8 nucleotides matching TRBD2. The V gene end was trimmed by 0 bases and the J gene end by 4 bases; junction bases not matched to a gene: 14. CDR1 and CDR2 (germline): MNHEY, SVGAGI. The CDR3 spans 18 residues. This CDR3 reads CASSYSNPPSGSLYEQYF. DNA of the CDR3: TGTGCCAGCAGTTACTCTAATCCTCCAAGCGGGAGCTTATACGAGCAGTACTTC.

The chain carries TRBV6-1 and TRBJ2-5; 9 bases are shared with TRBD2. V shed 6 bases, J shed 5 bases, and the junction held 16 bases outside the gene matches. There are 17 residues in the CDR3. The V gene's germline CDR1 is MNHNS and CDR2 SASEGT. The CDR3 DNA sequence: TGTGCCAGCAGGCCTGAGGGGGGACTAGCTCCCTGGGAGACCCAGTACTTC. This sequence encodes CASRPEGGLAPWETQYF.

This clonotype was observed a few times. The chain has TRBV6-4 and TRBJ2-1; D is perhaps TRBD2 (6 bases). The CDR3 sequence is 15 residues long. Germline V gene lookup returns CDR1 MRHNA and CDR2 SNTAGT. Trimming left V 3 bases short and J 9 bases short, with 18 bases between. The CDR3 DNA follows: TGTGCCAGCAGTGAAGGGACTGGGGGTTTCGGTGAGCAGTTCTTC. Its translation: CASSEGTGGFGEQFF.

This clonotype has at least ten counts. This chain links TRBV28 with TRBJ2-6; no clear D. The CDR3 extends over 16 amino acids. V was trimmed by 8 bases and J by 2 bases, leaving 16 bases between them. Germline CDR1 reads MDHEN; CDR2 reads SYDVKM. DNA for the CDR3: TGTGCCAGCCTAAGCCCGGATCTGCCTGGGGCCAACGTCCTGACTTTC. Translated: CASLSPDLPGANVLTF. Full variable domain (outside the CDR3, taken from reference TRBV28 and TRBJ2-6): DVKVTQSSRYLVKRTGEKVFLECVQDMDHENMFWYRQDPGLGLRLIYFSYDVKMKEKGDIPEGYSVSREKKERFSLILESASTNQTSMYLCASLSPDLPGANVLTFGAGSRLTVL.

V gene TRBV15 combines with J gene TRBJ2-3; D gene ambiguous. This CDR3 spans 13 amino acids. The germline gives CDR1 LNHNV, CDR2 YYDKDF (reference sequence). Trimming removed 4 bases from V and 2 bases from J, with 7 bases in between. CDR3 nucleotides: TGTGCCACCAGCACAGGCACCACAGATACGCAGTATTTT. This gives the protein CATSTGTTDTQYF.

This clonotype has just a few counts. V gene TRBV6-1 combines with J gene TRBJ2-7; D perhaps matches TRBD2 (7 bases). The V and J ends lost 5 bases and 6 bases respectively, with 20 bases between them. From germline, CDR1 is MNHNS and CDR2 SASEGT. The CDR3 has 15 residues. CDR3 sequence (DNA): TGTGCCAGCAGTAGCTGGACAGCGGGGTTCGGCGAGCAGTACTTC. Its translation: CASSSWTAGFGEQYF.

The chain employs TRBV2 and TRBJ2-1, with TRBD2 identical over 9 bases. Trimming at V came to 5 bases and at J to 8 bases, leaving 7 bases not matched to a gene. Germline V gene data show CDR1 as SNHLY and CDR2 as FYNNEI. CDR3 size: 14 residues. The CDR3 DNA reads as TGTGCCAGCAGTCGGACTAGCGTTAGGGATGAGCAGTTCTTC. Encoded protein: CASSRTSVRDEQFF.

This clonotype was detected ten times or more. The rearrangement joins TRBV29-1 to TRBJ2-6, with D perhaps being TRBD1 or TRBD2 (6 bases each). The CDR3 has 14 amino acids. V lost 6 bases and J 4 bases, leaving 13 bases between the germline ends. CDR1 SQVTM and CDR2 ANQGSEA come from the germline V gene. CDR3 residues: CSVETGAGANVLTF. CDR3 DNA sequence: TGCAGCGTGGAAACGGGGGCCGGGGCCAACGTCCTGACTTTC.

This clonotype turned up a few times. The V gene is TRBV4-1, the J gene TRBJ2-7; TRBD2 aligns across 12 bases. The CDR3 runs to 19 residues. Trimming cost V 1 base and J 0 bases; bases outside gene matches: 10. The germline V gene encodes CDR1 MGHRA and CDR2 YSYEKL. The CDR3 is CASSQVYLAGGSSSYEQYF. The CDR3 nucleotides read TGCGCCAGCAGCCAAGTATACCTAGCGGGGGGGTCCAGCTCCTACGAGCAGTACTTC.

This clonotype occurred a few times. The chain has TRBV12-3 or TRBV12-4 and TRBJ1-1; 9 positions agree with TRBD1. The CDR3 length is 13 residues. The V gene end was trimmed by 6 bases and the J gene end by 4 bases; junction bases not matched to a gene: 3. CDR3 nucleotide sequence: TGTGCCAGCAGGGTACAGGGGGCCACTGAAGCTTTCTTT. Its translation is CASRVQGATEAFF.

This clonotype has more than one count but fewer than ten. CDR3 nucleotide sequence: TGTGCCAGCAGTCGGGACCGCTACTATGGCTACACCTTC. Translation gives CASSRDRYYGYTF. This chain links TRBV6-1 with TRBJ1-2, with a weak D call TRBD1 (5 bases). The length of the CDR3 is 13 residues. The V gene lost 5 bases and the J gene lost 3 bases, with 10 bases spanning the gap. Germline lookup yields CDR1 MNHNS and CDR2 SASEGT.

This clonotype was seen repeatedly, ten times or more. This sequence joins TRBV4-3 and TRBJ1-2; tentative D call: TRBD1 (5 bases). Germline V gives CDR1 LGHNA, CDR2 YSLEER. There are 13 residues in the CDR3. V gave up 2 bases and J gave up 8 bases, with 12 bases separating them. The CDR3 bases are TGCGCCAGCAGCCAAAACAGGTTGCGGGGCTACACCTTC. Translation: CASSQNRLRGYTF.

V is TRBV4-1 and J is TRBJ2-5; 8 nucleotides line up with TRBD2. The germline gives CDR1 MGHRA, CDR2 YSYEKL. The V gene end was trimmed by 3 bases and the J gene end by 2 bases; junction bases not matched to a gene: 11. This CDR3 contains 17 residues. CDR3 bases: TGCGCCAGCAGCCAGGCTCTAAGCGGGGGAGAACAAGAGACCCAGTACTTC. Translation: CASSQALSGGEQETQYF.